The 8 T cell receptor beta chains in this list originate from one sample, sequenced in a study of T-cell memory formation after mild COVID-19. Via MiXCR, TCRdb re-called the 5' RACE reads, giving one row per CDR3 protein. This repertoire shows roughly 250,000 distinct CDR3 sequences, about a sixth found once; its top ten account for roughly a fifth. The sequenced sample was PBMCs or a T cell subset sorted from them (not recorded which). The receptor set was obtained from a man aged 18-30 years who had mild COVID-19 (a few samples of this study predate the infection). Cell type and time point are not known.

V usage is TRBV7-9 and J usage is TRBJ2-3; a possible D gene is TRBD2 (8 bases). This CDR3 comprises 16 residues. Trimming took off 5 bases at V and 8 bases at J, with 23 bases between the two ends. Germline V lookup: CDR1 SEHNR, CDR2 FQNEAQ (reference sequence). The CDR3 loop reads CASSRGGNTQGGTQYF. DNA of the CDR3: TGTGCCAGCAGCCGGGGGGGGAACACCCAGGGGGGTACGCAGTATTTT.

This chain uses TRBV24-1 with TRBJ2-3; D may be TRBD1 or TRBD2 (6 bases each). The V end was cut by 4 bases, the J end by 2 bases, with 9 bases between. Germline V gene lookup returns CDR1 KGHDR and CDR2 SFDVKD. The CDR3 has 14 amino acids. Here the CDR3 reads CATSEGGYTDTQYF. The DNA for the CDR3 is TGTGCCACCAGTGAGGGGGGCTACACAGATACGCAGTATTTT.

The CDR3, as DNA: TGTGCCAGCAGCCAAAAGGGGCAGCCCCAGCATTTT. Its translation is CASSQKGQPQHF. This rearrangement joins TRBV13 to TRBJ1-5; TRBD1 is a possible D gene (5 bases). There are 12 residues in the CDR3. Germline V gene lookup returns CDR1 PRHDT and CDR2 FYEKMQ (reference sequence). V was pared by 5 bases and J by 7 bases, with 9 bases between.

The J gene is TRBJ2-7, the V gene TRBV2, with a weak D call TRBD1 (5 bases). Trimming left V 3 bases short and J 0 bases short, with 12 bases between. From germline, CDR1 is SNHLY and CDR2 FYNNEI. The CDR3 spans 15 residues. The CDR3, as DNA: TGTGCCAGCAGTGATAGGGGCCGGAGCTCCTACGAGCAGTACGTC. It codes for CASSDRGRSSYEQYV.

This clonotype was picked up a small number of times. V usage is TRBV29-1 and J usage is TRBJ2-2, with a tentative D call TRBD2 (5 bases). Trimming cost V 3 bases and J 8 bases, with 10 bases left between them. The germline V gene has CDR1 SQVTM and CDR2 ANQGSEA. This CDR3 contains 12 residues. CDR3 residues: CSVERVTGELFF. In DNA form, the CDR3 reads TGCAGCGTTGAGAGGGTTACGGGGGAGCTGTTTTTT.

V and J are TRBV6-6 and TRBJ2-6; no clear D gene. The CDR3 spans 17 residues. Germline-derived CDR1 and CDR2 are MNHNY and SVGAGI (reference sequence). The V gene lost 5 bases and the J gene lost 2 bases, with 16 bases spanning the gap. CDR3 DNA sequence: TGTGCCAGCAGTCCACCCCACACTGGCGCTGGGGCCAACGTCCTGACTTTC. This translates into CASSPPHTGAGANVLTF.

This clonotype was picked up many times. The CDR3 bases are TGTGCCAGCACCCTCTCCAGGGGGCCGGGGGAGACCCAGTACTTC. It translates to CASTLSRGPGETQYF. V gene TRBV11-2 combines with J gene TRBJ2-5, with 8 positions matching TRBD1. The CDR3 runs to 15 residues. J was trimmed by 5 bases and V by 7 bases; bases with no gene match: 12. Germline CDR1 is SGHAT and CDR2 is FQNNGV.

This clonotype came up many times. This rearrangement joins TRBV18 to TRBJ1-2; no reliable D call. The CDR3 totals 13 residues. V was clipped by 2 bases and J by 6 bases, with 10 bases between them. The V gene's germline CDR1 is KGHSH and CDR2 LQKENI. The CDR3: CASSPDGLDGYTF. CDR3 bases: TGTGCCAGCTCACCAGACGGGCTGGATGGCTACACCTTC.